The T cell receptor (beta chain) described here comes from a study of cytomegalovirus exposure and HLA in healthy donors. Trimming cost V 4 bases and J 6 bases; bases outside gene matches: 5. The CDR3 is 12 residues long. Per the germline V gene, CDR1 is GTSNPN and CDR2 is SVGIG (reference sequence). The PCR made use of 60 Vbeta and 13 Jbeta primers. Data came from immunoSEQ multiplex PCR; TCRdb stores just in-frame clones and leaves some out. The data show about 98,000 clones, with about 80% seen just once and about 10% held by the top ten. Sequencing was carried out using PBMCs. The clonotype comes from a man aged 18 to 29 in good health and CMV-seropositive. This chain connects TRBV30 to TRBJ1-2; 7 bases align to TRBD1. The CDR3 loop is CAWKGTDNGYTF. The CDR3 bases are TGTGCCTGGAAAGGGACAGATAATGGCTACACCTTC.